The rows below give T cell receptor beta chains drawn from one sample of a study of chemoradiotherapy in HPV16-positive cancers. Libraries were prepared by immunoSEQ multiplex PCR; TCRdb keeps only in-frame clonotypes and omits some of them. This table holds roughly 1,700 clones, 85% to 90% found once. The sequencing used tumor tissue, collected from a patient who underwent chemoradiotherapy. Every receptor here comes from a human donor with HPV-associated anogenital cancer. Each CDR3 is given with its conserved first and last residue. The D gene is left open where the match is weak. Clone size is not always given. Where it is, it says once, few, many or a class for expanded clones.

TRBD2 TRBJ2-5 - TRBV18 CASSPPGEGGAQYF TGTGCCAGCTCACCGCCGGGCGAGGGAGGGGCCCAGTACTTC
TRBD1 TRBJ2-1 once TRBV6-1 CASSVTGGSYNEQFF TGTGCCAGCAGTGTGACAGGGGGCTCCTACAATGAGCAGTTCTTC
- TRBJ1-4 few TRBV7-9 CASKADRDMDEKLFF TGTGCCAGCAAGGCCGACCGGGACATGGATGAAAAACTGTTTTTT
TRBD2 TRBJ2-3 few TRBV7-3 CASRTSGTTDTQYF TGTGCCAGCAGGACTAGCGGGACGACAGATACGCAGTATTTT
TRBD2 TRBJ2-3 - TRBV7-3 CASSSSGTTHVLDTQYF TGTGCCAGCAGCTCGTCCGGGACTACACACGTCCTCGATACGCAGTATTTT
TRBD1 TRBJ1-1 - TRBV7-6 CASSSIQGVLNTEAFF TGTGCCAGCAGCTCGATACAGGGGGTCTTGAACACTGAAGCTTTCTTT
- TRBJ2-7 - TRBV6-1 CASSLDPSSYEQYF TGTGCCAGCAGCCTGGACCCCAGCTCCTACGAGCAGTACTTC
TRBD2 TRBJ2-3 - TRBV7-2 CASSLALAGPQYF TGTGCCAGCAGCTTAGCACTAGCGGGCCCGCAGTATTTT
TRBD1 TRBJ1-1 - TRBV6-1 CASTPTTGGNTEAFF TGTGCCAGCACACCCACGACAGGGGGGAACACTGAAGCTTTCTTT
- TRBJ2-7 - TRBV9 CASSPHAGSEEQYF TGTGCCAGCAGCCCCCACGCGGGGTCGGAGGAGCAGTACTTC
TRBD2 TRBJ2-3 - TRBV6-4 CASSDSSGADTQYF TGTGCCAGCAGTGACTCTAGCGGGGCAGATACGCAGTATTTT
- TRBJ1-1 - TRBV9 CASSPRLLNTEAFF TGTGCCAGCAGCCCCCGTTTGCTGAACACTGAAGCTTTCTTT
TRBD1 TRBJ2-7 - TRBV10-1 CASRFLPGQGAYEQYF TGCGCCAGCAGGTTCCTCCCGGGACAGGGGGCCTACGAGCAGTACTTC
- TRBJ1-4 - TRBV6-1 CASDEASTNEKLFF TGTGCCAGCGACGAGGCATCAACTAATGAAAAACTGTTTTTT
- TRBJ2-1 - TRBV7-3 CASSSPDRKQFF TGTGCCAGCAGCTCCCCCGACAGGAAGCAGTTCTTC
TRBD1 TRBJ1-4 - TRBV30 CAWSVPGGWEKLFF TGTGCCTGGAGTGTGCCAGGGGGGTGGGAAAAACTGTTTTTT
- TRBJ1-2 few TRBV25-1 CASSSTVYYGYTF TGTGCCAGCAGTTCCACAGTTTACTATGGCTACACCTTC
TRBD1 TRBJ2-5 - TRBV11-2 CASSSDRYQETQYF TGTGCCAGCAGCTCGGACAGGTACCAAGAGACCCAGTACTTC
- TRBJ2-7 - TRBV6-6 CASSAKLTVVEQYF TGTGCCAGCAGTGCAAAACTTACGGTGGTGGAGCAGTACTTC
TRBD1 TRBJ1-5 - TRBV19 CASSPRWGQGAQHF TGTGCCAGTAGTCCTAGGTGGGGACAGGGGGCCCAGCATTTT
- TRBJ2-1 - TRBV5-1 CASRSGTDSNEQFF TGCGCCAGCAGGTCCGGGACTGACTCTAATGAGCAGTTCTTC
TRBD1 TRBJ2-7 - TRBV7-9 CASSLGGQGAREQYF TGTGCCAGCAGCTTAGGAGGACAGGGGGCGCGCGAGCAGTACTTC
TRBD1 TRBJ1-2 - TRBV5-4 CASSFGGTAVNSGGGYTF TGTGCCAGCAGCTTCGGAGGGACAGCTGTAAATTCCGGCGGTGGCTACACCTTC
- TRBJ1-1 few TRBV2 CASRDRLNTEAFF TGTGCCAGCAGAGACAGGTTGAACACTGAAGCTTTCTTT
- TRBJ2-7 once TRBV15 CATSRDWGRGSYEQYF TGTGCCACCAGCAGAGATTGGGGGCGAGGGTCCTACGAGCAGTACTTC
- TRBJ1-2 - TRBV6-5 CASSYQRGYGYTF TGTGCCAGCAGTTACCAGAGAGGCTATGGCTACACCTTC
- TRBJ1-6 - TRBV28 CASSLQGNNSPLHF TGTGCCAGCAGTTTGCAGGGAAATAATTCACCCCTCCACTTT
TRBD1 TRBJ1-2 - TRBV6-1 CASSDFAGTAYGYTF TGTGCCAGCAGTGATTTCGCCGGGACAGCCTATGGCTACACCTTC
TRBD2 TRBJ2-3 - TRBV7-2 CASSPRTSGGLDTQYF TGTGCCAGCAGCCCTCGGACTAGCGGGGGGTTAGATACGCAGTATTTT
- TRBJ2-7 - TRBV7-2 CASSFVTASSYEQYF TGTGCCAGCAGCTTTGTTACCGCGAGCTCCTACGAGCAGTACTTC
- TRBJ1-6 - TRBV27 CASSFRSVWTSVFNSPLHF TGTGCCAGCAGTTTTAGGTCCGTGTGGACCTCGGTATTTAATTCACCCCTCCACTTT
- TRBJ1-2 - TRBV11-2 CASSLEPAANYGYTF TGTGCCAGCAGCTTGGAGCCCGCAGCTAACTATGGCTACACCTTC
TRBD1 TRBJ1-1 - TRBV5-1 CASSLGTGDWEAEAFF TGCGCCAGCAGCTTGGGGACAGGGGATTGGGAGGCTGAAGCTTTCTTT
TRBD1 TRBJ1-5 once TRBV5-5 CASSSRQGPYSNQPQHF TGTGCCAGCAGCTCCAGACAGGGTCCATATAGCAATCAGCCCCAGCATTTT
- TRBJ1-3 once TRBV4-1 CASSRDGSSGNTIYF TGCGCCAGCAGCCGGGACGGGAGCTCTGGAAACACCATATATTTT
- TRBJ1-5 - TRBV6-4 CASSEEQDNQPQHF TGTGCCAGCAGTGAAGAACAGGACAATCAGCCCCAGCATTTT
- TRBJ2-5 - TRBV10-2 CASAQGETQYF TGCGCCAGCGCCCAAGGGGAGACCCAGTACTTC
- TRBJ1-3 - TRBV10-3 CAITEPRVDTIYF TGTGCCATCACCGAACCCCGCGTTGACACCATATATTTT
TRBD1 TRBJ1-4 - TRBV2 CASRITGVTNEKLFF TGTGCCAGCAGAATCACAGGGGTAACTAATGAAAAACTGTTTTTT
TRBD2 TRBJ2-7 few TRBV10-3 CATRAGSYEQYF TGTGCCACCAGAGCGGGGTCTTACGAGCAGTACTTC
- TRBJ1-2 once TRBV4-1 CASSQDRVVVGYGYTF TGCGCCAGCAGCCAAGATCGGGTGGTGGTGGGCTATGGCTACACCTTC
- TRBJ1-5 - TRBV7-2 CASSRQVNNQPQHF TGTGCCAGCTCCCGGCAGGTGAACAATCAGCCCCAGCATTTT
TRBD1 TRBJ2-3 - TRBV2 CASSLGQGSATQYF TGTGCCAGCAGCCTGGGACAGGGTTCAGCTACGCAGTATTTT
- TRBJ2-7 - TRBV6-1 CATSNTGYEQYF TGTGCCACTTCAAACACGGGCTACGAGCAGTACTTC
TRBD2 TRBJ2-3 - TRBV7-3 CASSSQAGGLSDTQYF TGTGCCAGCAGCTCTCAAGCGGGGGGGCTCTCAGATACGCAGTATTTT
- TRBJ2-3 few TRBV7-7 CASSLISGGGDTQYF TGTGCTAGCAGTTTGATTAGCGGTGGTGGGGATACGCAGTATTTT
- TRBJ1-1 - TRBV6-6 CASRPTAGTEAFF TGTGCCAGCAGACCCACCGCAGGGACTGAAGCTTTCTTT
TRBD2 TRBJ2-1 - TRBV10-3 CAISGLAGGYEQFF TGTGCCATCAGTGGACTAGCGGGAGGTTATGAGCAGTTCTTC
TRBD2 TRBJ2-7 - TRBV5-6 CASSFSGSGGIRYEQYF TGTGCCAGCAGCTTTTCGGGTAGCGGGGGAATTAGATACGAGCAGTACTTC
TRBD2 TRBJ2-3 - TRBV6-6 CASSNPLAGMTDTQYF TGTGCCAGCAGTAACCCCCTAGCGGGCATGACAGATACGCAGTATTTT
- TRBJ1-5 once TRBV7-9 CASSLGGYSNQPQHF TGTGCCAGCAGCTTAGGAGGTTATAGCAATCAGCCCCAGCATTTT
- TRBJ1-5 - TRBV10-2 CASSERDNGQPQHF TGCGCCAGCAGTGAACGAGACAACGGACAGCCCCAGCATTTT
- TRBJ2-3 - TRBV6-1 CASSEYRGRDTQYF TGTGCCAGCAGTGAATACCGGGGAAGAGATACGCAGTATTTT
- TRBJ2-7 few TRBV19 CASSQGEQYF TGTGCCAGCTCCCAGGGCGAGCAGTACTTC